One and the same sample provided the 30 T cell receptor beta chains below, sequenced in a study of a mutant IDH1 vaccine in newly diagnosed glioma. The repertoire was sequenced with immunoSEQ multiplex PCR; TCRdb's copy has only in-frame clones and lacks some. The sample contains fewer than 85,000 clones, 70% to 90% of which appear only once. Time point meaning: week 47, end of study. Vaccine doses each comprised 300 ug of mutant IDH1 20-mer peptide, with topical imiquimod. For these TCRs, the target antigens are not known. This specimen was PBMCs, taken from a glioma patient whose treatment included an IDH1 peptide vaccine. The receptors derive from a man aged 35 to 55 with glioma.

V gene TRBV5-5 combines with J gene TRBJ1-2, with D perhaps TRBD1 (5 bases). The V end was cut by 0 bases, the J end by 3 bases, with 9 bases between. This CDR3 is built from 14 residues. Germline assignment: CDR1 SGHKS and CDR2 YYEKEE (reference sequence). The DNA for the CDR3 is TGTGCCAGCAGCTTGGACCAGGGTCACTATGGCTACACCTTC. This gives the protein CASSLDQGHYGYTF.

This clone has a single count. The chain couples TRBV28 to TRBJ2-7; possibly TRBD1 for D (5 bases). V lost 6 bases and J 2 bases, leaving 14 bases between the germline ends. This CDR3 has 14 amino acids. Germline values: CDR1 MDHEN, CDR2 SYDVKM. The CDR3 sequence is CASSPADRTYEQYF. For the CDR3, the DNA is TGTGCCAGCAGCCCTGCTGACAGAACCTACGAGCAGTACTTC.

This CDR3 reads CASSQDSRTGEGETQYF. The CDR3 bases are TGCGCCAGCAGCCAAGATTCCCGGACAGGGGAGGGGGAGACCCAGTACTTC. This chain uses TRBV4-3 with TRBJ2-5; TRBD1 matches at 9 bases. V was pared by 0 bases and J by 5 bases, with 10 bases of the junction left unmatched. CDR3 size: 17 residues. Looked up from germline, CDR1 is LGHNA and CDR2 is YSLEER.

This rearrangement joins TRBV27 to TRBJ1-2; possibly TRBD1 for D (5 bases). There are 14 residues in the CDR3. The germline gives CDR1 MNHEY, CDR2 SMNVEV (reference sequence). V was trimmed by 4 bases and J by 3 bases, leaving 12 bases between them. CDR3 DNA: TGTGCCAGCAGTTCGGCAGGGCCATACTATGGCTACACCTTC. Translating it yields CASSSAGPYYGYTF.

V and J are TRBV7-2 and TRBJ1-3; D is unresolved. Between the trimmed V and J ends, which lost 4 bases and 3 bases, there was a span of 7 bases. Germline CDR1 SGHTA, CDR2 FQGNSA. The CDR3 has 13 amino acids. CDR3 sequence: CASSSLRGNTIYF. Written as DNA, the CDR3 is TGTGCCAGCAGCTCGTTGCGTGGAAACACCATATATTTT.

This chain connects TRBV11-1 to TRBJ2-5, with TRBD2 matching 9 bases. CDR1 is SGHAT and CDR2 is FQDESV in the germline V gene (reference sequence). The CDR3 is 16 amino acids. J was trimmed by 3 bases and V by 2 bases; bases with no gene match: 7. The CDR3 DNA reads TGTGCCAGCAGCTTATCCTCATCTAGCGGGAAAGAGACCCAGTACTTC. Protein product: CASSLSSSSGKETQYF.

The rearrangement links TRBV6-6 to TRBJ2-3, with 13 bases fitting TRBD2. In germline, CDR1 is MNHNY, CDR2 SVGAGI (reference sequence). The CDR3 runs 16 residues. V lost 4 bases to trimming and J lost 5 bases; unmatched junction nucleotides: 6. The CDR3 coding sequence is TGTGCCAGCAGTTTAGGACTAGCGGGGGTTAAAGATACGCAGTATTTT. It encodes CASSLGLAGVKDTQYF.

In its sample, this clone was seen once. This rearrangement joins TRBV2 to TRBJ2-5; 8 nucleotides agree with TRBD1. Trimming removed 4 bases from V and 4 bases from J; junction bases left unmatched: 8. The germline V gene has CDR1 SNHLY and CDR2 FYNNEI. The CDR3 sequence is 15 residues long. The DNA for the CDR3 is TGTGCCAGCAGTGGCGCAGGGGGCGCAGGAGAGACCCAGTACTTC. This codes for CASSGAGGAGETQYF.

This chain uses TRBV7-3 with TRBJ2-2; 8 bases are a match to TRBD2. With V trimmed by 7 bases and J by 5 bases, 3 bases remained unmatched. The CDR3 is 13 residues long. CDR1 and CDR2 (germline): SGHTA, FQGTGA. In DNA form, the CDR3 reads TGTGCCAGCACAGCGGGAGCTACCGGGGAGCTGTTTTTT. It is translated as CASTAGATGELFF.

CDR3 residues: CAWSPGAFGQPQHF. The CDR3 nucleotides are TGTGCCTGGAGCCCGGGGGCTTTCGGTCAGCCCCAGCATTTT. The gene calls are TRBV30 and TRBJ1-5, with TRBD1 as a possible D gene (6 bases). This CDR3 is built from 14 residues. The germline CDR1 and CDR2 sequences are GTSNPN and SVGIG (reference sequence). The V and J ends lost 3 bases and 6 bases respectively, with 15 bases between them.

This clone appeared a single time. The CDR3: CASSLGFPFYEQYF. As DNA, the CDR3 is TGTGCCAGCAGTTTAGGATTTCCCTTCTACGAGCAGTACTTC. This chain joins TRBV27 and TRBJ2-7; D is undetermined. The V end was cut by 2 bases, the J end by 3 bases, with 11 bases between. The germline V gene has CDR1 MNHEY and CDR2 SMNVEV (reference sequence). CDR3 length: 14 residues.

J is TRBJ1-1 and V is TRBV11-3; 10 bases are a match to TRBD1. Trimming took 5 bases from V and 5 from J; bases not matched to a gene: 2. CDR3 size: 13 residues. Germline CDR1 is SGHNT and CDR2 is YENEEA. CDR3 nucleotides: TGTGCCAGCAGCGCGGGACAGGGGACTGAAGCTTTCTTT. This gives the protein CASSAGQGTEAFF. Looking up the rest from reference TRBV11-3 and TRBJ1-1 gives the full variable domain: EAGVVQSPRYKIIEKKQPVAFWCNPISGHNTLYWYLQNLGQGPELLIRYENEEAVDDSQLPKDRFSAERLKGVDSTLKIQPAELGDSAVYLCASSAGQGTEAFFGQGTRLTVV.

V gene TRBV4-2 combines with J gene TRBJ1-1, with 7 bases identical to TRBD1. CDR1 is LGHNA, CDR2 YNFKEQ, per germline. J was trimmed by 8 bases and V by 3 bases; bases with no gene match: 3. This CDR3 comprises 12 residues. The DNA of the CDR3 is TGTGCCAGCAGCCAGACCAGGGGGGAAGCTTTCTTT. Translated: CASSQTRGEAFF.

This clone came up a few times. The chain carries TRBV4-3 and TRBJ1-1; no definite D call. The germline V and J ends were trimmed by 4 bases and 0 bases, with 15 bases remaining between them. Per the germline V gene, CDR1 is LGHNA and CDR2 is YSLEER. The CDR3 extends over 16 amino acids. CDR3 protein: CASSPSGSYMNTEAFF. The CDR3 region has the DNA TGCGCCAGCAGCCCCTCTGGGTCTTACATGAACACTGAAGCTTTCTTT.

This clone was recorded a few times. V and J are TRBV6-5 and TRBJ1-6; no clear D gene. Germline V gene data show CDR1 as MNHEY and CDR2 as SVGAGI. V was pared by 6 bases and J by 10 bases, with 16 bases between. The CDR3 covers 14 residues. The CDR3 spells CASSPAFVGSPLHF. CDR3 bases: TGTGCCAGCAGCCCCGCATTTGTGGGATCACCCCTCCACTTT.

In this sample, this clone turned up many times. The chain carries TRBV11-2 and TRBJ2-7; 8 nucleotides match TRBD2. The J segment lost 6 bases and the V segment lost 6 bases, leaving 7 bases of the junction unmatched. The CDR3 runs 13 residues. Germline V lookup: CDR1 SGHAT, CDR2 FQNNGV. CDR3 sequence (DNA): TGTGCCAGCAGGAGACCGGGGGGGGGCGAGCAGTACTTC. Protein product: CASRRPGGGEQYF.

The rearrangement uses TRBV15 and TRBJ2-2; possibly TRBD1 or TRBD2 for D (5 bases each). The germline V gene has CDR1 LNHNV and CDR2 YYDKDF (reference sequence). Trimming pared 5 bases from V and 4 bases from J, leaving 20 bases between. The length of the CDR3 is 17 residues. DNA for the CDR3: TGTGCCACCAGCTCACCTCGCCAGGGACCTGCCACCGGGGAGCTGTTTTTT. It translates to CATSSPRQGPATGELFF.

V is TRBV18 and J is TRBJ2-3, with D unclear. V lost 2 bases and J lost 4, with 13 bases in between. The CDR3 is made up of 15 amino acids. Germline V gene lookup returns CDR1 KGHSH and CDR2 LQKENI. The CDR3 reads CASSPGQLPADTQYF. CDR3 DNA: TGTGCCAGCTCACCAGGTCAACTACCGGCAGATACGCAGTATTTT.

This chain joins TRBV19 and TRBJ1-1; 10 nucleotides match TRBD1. The germline CDR1 and CDR2 sequences are LNHDA and SQIVND (reference sequence). J gave up 5 bases and V 9 bases, and 12 bases lay outside the gene matches. This CDR3 spans 15 amino acids. The DNA for the CDR3 is TGTGCCAGCACCCGGGACAGGGGAGGGGGAACTGAAGCTTTCTTT. This sequence encodes CASTRDRGGGTEAFF.

The rearrangement joins TRBV30 to TRBJ2-3, with 10 nucleotides matching TRBD2. The germline V gene has CDR1 GTSNPN and CDR2 SVGIG (reference sequence). The CDR3 runs 13 residues. V shed 3 bases, J shed 4 bases, and the junction held 1 base outside the gene matches. The CDR3 coding sequence is TGTGCCTGGAGAACTAGCGGGGCAGATACGCAGTATTTT. It codes for CAWRTSGADTQYF.

This sequence joins TRBV4-1 and TRBJ1-4; TRBD1 might be the D (5 bases). Between the trimmed V and J ends, which lost 4 bases and 7 bases, there was a span of 19 bases. CDR3 length: 16 residues. From germline, CDR1 is MGHRA and CDR2 YSYEKL. CDR3 nucleotide sequence: TGCGCCAGCAGCCGAGGACTTGGGGGGGTTAGTGAAAAACTGTTTTTT. Its protein is CASSRGLGGVSEKLFF.

This clone has only one observation. A read error may account for a junction end that differs from germline. V usage is TRBV5-4 and J usage is TRBJ2-7; 7 positions match TRBD1. Germline V lookup: CDR1 SGHNT, CDR2 YYREEE (reference sequence). There are 16 residues in the CDR3. CDR3 sequence reads: CASSQTRQGASYEQYF. The DNA for the CDR3 is TGCGCCAGCAGCCAAACCCGACAGGGAGCATCCTACGAGCAGTACTTC.

The chain links TRBV4-3 to TRBJ2-2; D ambiguous. The CDR3 runs 13 residues. Per germline, CDR1 LGHNA and CDR2 YSLEER. Trimming removed 0 bases from V and 10 bases from J, with 9 bases in between. In nucleotides, the CDR3 is TGCGCCAGCAGCCAAGATCTAAGGGTGGAGCTGTTTTTT. It specifies CASSQDLRVELFF.

This clone came up once. This sequence joins TRBV5-1 and TRBJ2-2; TRBD1 or TRBD2 may be the D gene (5 bases each). Germline V gene data show CDR1 as SGHRS and CDR2 as YFSETQ. V was shortened by 6 bases and J by 4 bases, with 10 bases between the two germline ends. CDR3 length equals 13 residues. CDR3 nucleotide sequence: TGCGCCAGCACCGGGACCGCCACCGGGGAGCTGTTTTTT. Translated: CASTGTATGELFF.

The chain employs TRBV2 and TRBJ2-1; perhaps TRBD1 as D (6 bases). From germline, CDR1 is SNHLY and CDR2 FYNNEI. V was pared by 7 bases and J by 2 bases, with 21 bases between. The CDR3 covers 17 residues. The CDR3 loop is CASNPRWTAPTYNEQFF. The CDR3 DNA is TGTGCCAGCAATCCCCGGTGGACAGCTCCCACCTACAATGAGCAGTTCTTC.

The chain combines TRBV29-1 with TRBJ2-1; a possible D gene is TRBD1 (5 bases). V was pared by 7 bases and J by 7 bases, with 11 bases between. In germline, CDR1 is SQVTM, CDR2 ANQGSEA. This CDR3 contains 11 residues. CDR3: CSAEGENEQFF. In DNA, the CDR3 is TGCAGCGCCGAAGGGGAAAATGAGCAGTTCTTC.

The chain is built from TRBV6-5 and TRBJ2-7; 7 nucleotides match TRBD1. Germline V gives CDR1 MNHEY, CDR2 SVGAGI. The CDR3 runs 16 residues. Losses at the gene ends were 1 base for V and 2 bases for J; bases not matched to a gene: 8. The CDR3, as DNA: TGTGCCAGCAGTTACTTAGCCGGGACAGAACCCTACGAGCAGTACTTC. It codes for CASSYLAGTEPYEQYF.

This clone was found a few times. V gene TRBV7-8 combines with J gene TRBJ2-3; D perhaps matches TRBD2 (6 bases). The germline V gene has CDR1 SGHVS and CDR2 FQNEAQ. V lost 5 bases, J lost 2 bases, and 11 bases lay in between. This CDR3 has 14 residues. The CDR3: CASSPGTLTDTQYF. CDR3 DNA: TGTGCCAGCAGCCCAGGGACTCTCACAGATACGCAGTATTTT.

Only a few counts were recorded for this clone. The chain combines TRBV9 with TRBJ2-3, with D tentatively TRBD2 (5 bases). Germline-derived CDR1 and CDR2 are SGDLS and YYNGEE. The CDR3 is 17 amino acids. V gave up 0 bases and J gave up 1 base, with 15 bases separating them. CDR3 sequence reads: CASSVGAGEIGTDTQYF. The DNA of the CDR3 is TGTGCCAGCAGCGTAGGTGCTGGGGAGATCGGCACAGATACGCAGTATTTT. The full variable domain, in which reference TRBV9 and TRBJ2-3 provide the parts outside the CDR3, is DSGVTQTPKHLITATGQRVTLRCSPRSGDLSVYWYQQSLDQGLQFLIQYYNGEERAKGNILERFSAQQFPDLHSELNLSSLELGDSALYFCASSVGAGEIGTDTQYFGPGTRLTVL.

This chain connects TRBV11-2 to TRBJ2-2; D may be TRBD1 (7 bases). The germline gives CDR1 SGHAT, CDR2 FQNNGV. The CDR3 contains 19 residues. V lost 1 base, J lost 4 bases, and 22 bases lay in between. CDR3 nucleotide sequence: TGTGCCAGCAGCTTAGCGGGAGCACAGGGGCTAGAGCTCACCGGGGAGCTGTTTTTT. Translation: CASSLAGAQGLELTGELFF.